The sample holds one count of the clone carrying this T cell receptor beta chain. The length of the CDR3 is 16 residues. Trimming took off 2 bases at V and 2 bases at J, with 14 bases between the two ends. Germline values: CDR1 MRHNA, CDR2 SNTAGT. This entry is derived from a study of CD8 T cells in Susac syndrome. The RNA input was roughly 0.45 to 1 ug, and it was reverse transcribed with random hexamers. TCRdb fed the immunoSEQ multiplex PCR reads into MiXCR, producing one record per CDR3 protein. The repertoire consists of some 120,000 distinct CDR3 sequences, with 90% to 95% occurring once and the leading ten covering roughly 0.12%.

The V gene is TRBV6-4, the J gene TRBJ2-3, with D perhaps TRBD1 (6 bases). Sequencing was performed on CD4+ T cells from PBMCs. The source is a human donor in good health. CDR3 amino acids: CASSDTGHFNTDTQYF. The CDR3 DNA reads TGTGCCAGCAGTGACACGGGACACTTTAACACAGATACGCAGTATTTT.